This entry lists 14 T cell receptor beta chains sequenced from one sample in a study of OX40 agonist ivuxolimab in advanced cancers. The method was immunoSEQ multiplex PCR; TCRdb's version includes in-frame clones alone and lacks a portion of them. The sample has tens of thousands of clones; over 65% are singletons. The specimen was CD4+ or CD8+ T cells sorted from blood, collected in a trial of the OX40 agonist ivuxolimab. These receptors all come from an adult with an advanced solid tumor such as melanoma, head and neck, liver or kidney cancer.

This rearrangement joins TRBV19 to TRBJ2-7, with D unresolved. The length of the CDR3 is 15 residues. The germline V and J ends were trimmed by 5 bases and 1 base, with 15 bases remaining between them. Germline CDR1 LNHDA, CDR2 SQIVND (reference sequence). CDR3 in DNA: TGTGCCAGTAGTCCCGCCGAGGCGGCGTCCTACGAGCAGTACTTC. Translated: CASSPAEAASYEQYF.

The chain carries TRBV25-1 and TRBJ2-7; TRBD1 might be the D (5 bases). This CDR3 contains 13 residues. Germline V gene lookup returns CDR1 MGHDK and CDR2 SYGVNS. V lost 3 bases and J lost 6, with 12 bases in between. In DNA, the CDR3 is TGTGCCAGCAGTGACCGCGGACAAGGCGAGCAGTACTTC. It translates to CASSDRGQGEQYF.

J is TRBJ1-3 and V is TRBV6-5, with D uncertain. Trimming removed 2 bases from V and 8 bases from J, with 16 bases in between. Per germline, CDR1 MNHEY and CDR2 SVGAGI. The CDR3 totals 15 residues. The chain's CDR3 is CASSYGAALSDTIYF. The DNA of the CDR3 is TGTGCCAGCAGTTACGGCGCGGCCTTGTCGGACACCATATATTTT.

The rearrangement uses TRBV12-5 and TRBJ1-5; the D gene is possibly TRBD1 (5 bases). There are 15 residues in the CDR3. With 1 base removed from V and 2 bases from J, the gap between germline ends came to 9 bases. Germline CDR1 LGHNT, CDR2 FRNRAP. The CDR3 DNA reads TGTGCTAGTGGTTTGGCCCGGGGGGGCAATCAGCCCCAGCATTTT. Its translation is CASGLARGGNQPQHF.

The CDR3 sequence is CASSEQGVSNEKLFF. DNA for the CDR3: TGTGCCAGCAGCGAACAGGGGGTGTCTAATGAAAAACTGTTTTTT. This chain connects TRBV7-2 to TRBJ1-4; TRBD1 matches at 8 bases. The CDR3 is 15 amino acids. V lost 5 bases to trimming and J lost 3 bases; unmatched junction nucleotides: 5. Germline CDR1 and CDR2: SGHTA and FQGNSA.

CDR3 region: CASSPGGAGNEKLFF. The CDR3 DNA sequence: TGCGCCAGCAGTCCAGGGGGCGCAGGTAATGAAAAACTGTTTTTT. This rearrangement joins TRBV4-1 to TRBJ1-4, with 8 bases fitting TRBD1. In germline, CDR1 is MGHRA, CDR2 YSYEKL. The V gene end was trimmed by 6 bases and the J gene end by 4 bases; junction bases not matched to a gene: 7. This CDR3 contains 15 residues.

This chain uses TRBV4-1 with TRBJ1-5; D might be TRBD1 (6 bases). The CDR3 is made up of 18 amino acids. Germline CDR1 is MGHRA and CDR2 is YSYEKL. With 5 bases removed from V and 0 bases from J, the gap between germline ends came to 20 bases. Written as DNA, the CDR3 is TGCGCCAGCAGCAAATCAGGGGACATCTTCAATAGCAATCAGCCCCAGCATTTT. It specifies CASSKSGDIFNSNQPQHF.

The chain links TRBV30 to TRBJ2-1, with D hard to call. Germline assignment: CDR1 GTSNPN and CDR2 SVGIG (reference sequence). Trimming took off 7 bases at V and 0 bases at J, with 16 bases between the two ends. The CDR3 consists of 15 residues. CDR3 sequence (DNA): TGTGCCTCCGGAGTGGGTCAGGTCTCCTACAATGAGCAGTTCTTC. Its translation: CASGVGQVSYNEQFF.

The chain's CDR3 is CSVLTGSNLSGYTF. CDR3 coding DNA: TGCAGCGTGCTGACAGGGTCGAATTTAAGCGGCTACACCTTC. This chain links TRBV29-1 with TRBJ1-2; 7 bases map to TRBD1. Trimming took 6 bases from V and 8 from J; bases not matched to a gene: 15. The CDR3 is 14 amino acids. CDR1 is SQVTM and CDR2 is ANQGSEA in the germline V gene.

V gene TRBV4-2 combines with J gene TRBJ1-6; 9 bases fit TRBD1. The CDR3 has 17 residues. Unmatched junction bases numbered 12, after V lost 2 bases and J lost 10 bases. CDR1 is LGHNA and CDR2 is YNFKEQ in the germline V gene. The CDR3 region is CASSQSALTGGLSPLHF. CDR3 nucleotides: TGTGCCAGCAGCCAAAGTGCCCTTACAGGGGGCCTCTCACCCCTCCACTTT.

This clone was seen just once. The CDR3 region has the DNA TGTGCCAGCAGTGAAGGGACAGGGACATACGAGCAGTACTTC. Protein: CASSEGTGTYEQYF. J is TRBJ2-7 and V is TRBV25-1, with 9 bases lining up with TRBD1. V shed 2 bases and J 4 bases; nucleotides not matched to a gene: 3. There are 14 residues in the CDR3. Germline V gene data show CDR1 as MGHDK and CDR2 as SYGVNS.

The chain recombines TRBV5-5 with TRBJ1-1; a possible D gene is TRBD1 (5 bases). The CDR3 consists of 14 residues. From germline, CDR1 is SGHKS and CDR2 YYEKEE (reference sequence). With 4 bases removed from V and 2 bases from J, the gap between germline ends came to 12 bases. The CDR3 DNA sequence: TGTGCCAGCAGCGCCGGGACCGCCAACACTGAAGCTTTCTTT. Protein product: CASSAGTANTEAFF. The full variable domain, completed using reference TRBV5-5 and TRBJ1-1, is DAGVTQSPTHLIKTRGQQVTLRCSPISGHKSVSWYQQVLGQGPQFIFQYYEKEERGRGNFPDRFSARQFPNYSSELNVNALLLGDSALYLCASSAGTANTEAFFGQGTRLTVV.

The table lists this clone with a few counts. This chain links TRBV7-9 with TRBJ2-2; D is possibly TRBD1 (6 bases). The CDR3 has 15 amino acids. V lost 1 base to trimming and J lost 5 bases, with 11 bases between them. Germline V lookup: CDR1 SEHNR, CDR2 FQNEAQ (reference sequence). CDR3 region: CASSLVYRDTGELFF. The CDR3 DNA is TGTGCCAGCAGCTTAGTCTACAGGGATACCGGGGAGCTGTTTTTT.

CDR3 sequence reads: CASSPQDLRNTEAFF. The CDR3 DNA reads as TGTGCCAGCTCACCTCAAGACTTACGGAACACTGAAGCTTTCTTT. The rearrangement uses TRBV18 and TRBJ1-1; D unclear. Per germline, CDR1 KGHSH and CDR2 LQKENI. The CDR3 consists of 15 residues. Deletions cut 3 bases from V and 1 base from J, with 12 bases between.